This TCR beta chain was recorded in a study of cytomegalovirus exposure and HLA in healthy donors. The CDR3 runs 12 residues. Germline V gene sequence: CDR1 GTSNPN, CDR2 SVGIG (reference sequence). V was clipped by 3 bases and J by 6 bases; unmatched bases: 2. The PCR ran on 60 Vbeta and 13 Jbeta primers. The method was immunoSEQ multiplex PCR; TCRdb's version includes in-frame clones alone and lacks a portion of them. Seen here are 150,000 to 200,000 clones, around 81% observed once, and the top ten hold around 1.9%. Sequenced material: PBMCs. This clonotype was sampled from a woman between 18 and 29 years old in good health and CMV-seropositive. This chain uses TRBV30 with TRBJ1-5; 7 bases are a match to TRBD1. CDR3 amino acids: CAWRQGTQPQHF. The CDR3 DNA follows: TGTGCCTGGAGACAGGGGACTCAGCCCCAGCATTTT.